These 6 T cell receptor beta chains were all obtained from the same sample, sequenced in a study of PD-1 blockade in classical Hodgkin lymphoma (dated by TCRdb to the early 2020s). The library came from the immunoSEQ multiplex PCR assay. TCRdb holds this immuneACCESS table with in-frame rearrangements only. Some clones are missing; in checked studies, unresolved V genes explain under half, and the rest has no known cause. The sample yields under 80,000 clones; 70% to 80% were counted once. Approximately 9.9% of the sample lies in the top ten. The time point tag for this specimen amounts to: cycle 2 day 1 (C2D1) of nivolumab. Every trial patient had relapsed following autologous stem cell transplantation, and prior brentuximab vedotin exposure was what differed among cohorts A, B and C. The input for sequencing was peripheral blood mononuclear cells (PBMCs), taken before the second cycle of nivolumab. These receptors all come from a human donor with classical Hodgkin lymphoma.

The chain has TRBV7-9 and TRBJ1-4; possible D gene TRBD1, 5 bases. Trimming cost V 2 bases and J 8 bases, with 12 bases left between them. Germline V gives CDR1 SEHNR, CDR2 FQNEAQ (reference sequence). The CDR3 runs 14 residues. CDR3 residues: CASSLQGMEEKLFF. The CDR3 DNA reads TGTGCCAGCAGCTTACAGGGAATGGAGGAAAAACTGTTTTTT.

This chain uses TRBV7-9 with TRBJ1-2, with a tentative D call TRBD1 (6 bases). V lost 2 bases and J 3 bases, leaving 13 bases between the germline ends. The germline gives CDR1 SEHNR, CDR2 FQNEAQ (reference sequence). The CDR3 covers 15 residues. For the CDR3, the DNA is TGTGCCAGCAGCTTATGGGGGCGAAGCGACTATGGCTACACCTTC. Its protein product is CASSLWGRSDYGYTF.

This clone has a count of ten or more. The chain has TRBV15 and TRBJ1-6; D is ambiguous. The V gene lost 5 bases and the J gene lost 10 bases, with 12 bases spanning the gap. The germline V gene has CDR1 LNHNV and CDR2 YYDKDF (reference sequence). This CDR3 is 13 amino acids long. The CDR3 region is CATSGFGRSPLHF. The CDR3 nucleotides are TGTGCCACCAGCGGCTTTGGGAGATCACCCCTCCACTTT.

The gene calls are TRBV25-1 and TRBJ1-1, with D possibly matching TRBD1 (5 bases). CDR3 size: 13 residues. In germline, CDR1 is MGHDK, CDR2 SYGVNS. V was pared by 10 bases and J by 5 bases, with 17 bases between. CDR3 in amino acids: CATGPTWGTEAFF. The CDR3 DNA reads TGTGCCACCGGGCCGACCTGGGGGACTGAAGCTTTCTTT.

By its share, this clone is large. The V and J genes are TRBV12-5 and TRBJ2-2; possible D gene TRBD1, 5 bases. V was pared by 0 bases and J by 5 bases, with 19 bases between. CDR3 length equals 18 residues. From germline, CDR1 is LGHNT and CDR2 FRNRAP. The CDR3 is CASGLVPGDSLGTGELFF. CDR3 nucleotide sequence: TGTGCTAGTGGTTTGGTACCAGGTGACAGCCTAGGGACCGGGGAGCTGTTTTTT. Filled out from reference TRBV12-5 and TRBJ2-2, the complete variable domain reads DARVTQTPRHKVTEMGQEVTMRCQPILGHNTVFWYRQTMMQGLELLAYFRNRAPLDDSGMPKDRFSAEMPDATLATLKIQPSEPRDSAVYFCASGLVPGDSLGTGELFFGEGSRLTVL.

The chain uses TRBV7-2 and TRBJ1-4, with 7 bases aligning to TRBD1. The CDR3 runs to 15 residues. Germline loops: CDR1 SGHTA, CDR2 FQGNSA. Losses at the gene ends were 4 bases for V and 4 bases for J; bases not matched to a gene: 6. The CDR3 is CASSWAGTDNEKLFF. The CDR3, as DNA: TGTGCCAGCAGCTGGGCCGGGACAGATAATGAAAAACTGTTTTTT.